This TCR beta chain is from a study of shared clonotypes between healthy human individuals. Comments on this clone: Its antigen is as yet unknown.

Here immunoSEQ multiplex PCR was the method, and the copy in TCRdb shows in-frame clones only, minus some. Found here are approximately 180,000 clones, about 93% of them singletons; the top ten hold 0.067%. General observations from the study: Generally, estimated richness proved larger in naive subsets than it did in memory subsets.

Trimming pared 1 base from V and 0 bases from J, leaving 12 bases between. The CDR3 loop spans 16 amino acids. Germline V gives CDR1 LGHNA, CDR2 YNFKEQ. Input material: naive CD4+ T cells sorted from blood. Subset reported: CD45RA+ positively selected. The sequence was obtained from a woman in her twenties or thirties in good health. The rearrangement links TRBV4-2 to TRBJ1-2; no clear D. The CDR3 region is CASSQVGSFTNYGYTF. DNA of the CDR3: TGTGCCAGCAGCCAAGTAGGCAGCTTCACTAACTATGGCTACACCTTC.